Detailed here is one T cell receptor beta chain. The antigen is not known. This sample was taken from a study of cytomegalovirus exposure and HLA in healthy donors. Study-wide results and limits: The authors judged a highly shared variant cluster likely a sequencing artifact.

Amplification used 60 Vbeta primers and 13 Jbeta primers. Clones were sequenced by immunoSEQ multiplex PCR, and TCRdb holds only the in-frame ones, with some missing. The sample includes about 140,000 clones, 82% of them seen just once. Germline loops: CDR1 MNHEY, CDR2 SMNVEV (reference sequence). Trimming removed 5 bases from V and 5 bases from J; junction bases left unmatched: 12. The CDR3 spans 16 residues. Sequencing was performed on PBMCs. The chain uses TRBV27 and TRBJ2-7, with TRBD1 matching 10 bases. The sequence derives from a man aged 18 to 29 in good health and CMV-seropositive. The CDR3, as DNA: TGTGCCAGCAGTGCCCACGGGGGACAGGGGAGCAACGAGCAGTACTTC. Protein sequence: CASSAHGGQGSNEQYF.